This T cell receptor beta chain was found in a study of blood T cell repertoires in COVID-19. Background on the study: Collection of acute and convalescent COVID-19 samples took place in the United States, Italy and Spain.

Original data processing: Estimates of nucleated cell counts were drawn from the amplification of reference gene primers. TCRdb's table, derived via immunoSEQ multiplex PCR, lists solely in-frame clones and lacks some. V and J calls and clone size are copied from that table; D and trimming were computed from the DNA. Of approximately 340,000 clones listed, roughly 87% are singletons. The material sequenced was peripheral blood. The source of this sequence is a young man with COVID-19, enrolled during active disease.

The CDR3 sequence is CASSSTHRGEPFLTNEKLFF. In nucleotides, the CDR3 is TGCGCCAGCAGTTCTACCCACCGGGGAGAACCTTTCCTGACTAATGAAAAACTGTTTTTT. The chain combines TRBV5-1 with TRBJ1-4; D unresolved. The CDR3 is made up of 20 amino acids. The germline V gene has CDR1 SGHRS and CDR2 YFSETQ. Trimming stripped 5 bases from V and 2 bases from J, with 28 bases between. Full variable domain (remainder filled in from reference TRBV5-1 and TRBJ1-4): KAGVTQTPRYLIKTRGQQVTLSCSPISGHRSVSWYQQTPGQGLQFLFEYFSETQRNKGNFPGRFSGRQFSNSRSEMNVSTLELGDSALYLCASSSTHRGEPFLTNEKLFFGSGTQLSVL.